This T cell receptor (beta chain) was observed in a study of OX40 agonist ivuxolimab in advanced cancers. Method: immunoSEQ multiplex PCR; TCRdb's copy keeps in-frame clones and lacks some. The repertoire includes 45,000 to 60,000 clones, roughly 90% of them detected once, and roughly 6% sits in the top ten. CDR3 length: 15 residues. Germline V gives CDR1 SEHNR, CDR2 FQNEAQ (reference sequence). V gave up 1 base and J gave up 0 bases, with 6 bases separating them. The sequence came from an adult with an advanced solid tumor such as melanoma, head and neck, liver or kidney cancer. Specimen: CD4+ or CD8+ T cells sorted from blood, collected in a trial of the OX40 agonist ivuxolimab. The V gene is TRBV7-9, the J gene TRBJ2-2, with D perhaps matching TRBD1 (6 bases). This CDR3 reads CASSLDRANTGELFF. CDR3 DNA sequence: TGTGCCAGCAGCTTAGACAGGGCGAACACCGGGGAGCTGTTTTTT.